This T cell receptor beta chain was retrieved from a study of CD8 T cells in ankylosing spondylitis. Overall study findings and caveats: Characteristic, it appeared, of ankylosing spondylitis blood was a TCR beta motif of eight highly homologous variants. CD8+ cells made up the disease-linked clones, which were relatively rare in peripheral blood.

The authors made TCR beta libraries by quantitative 5'-RACE with molecular barcodes. A single record per CDR3 protein comes from TCRdb applying MiXCR to the 5' RACE reads. The sample holds approximately 69,000 distinct CDR3 sequences, approximately 5% seen once. This clonotype appeared many times. As yet, its antigen is unknown. The receptor comes from a male donor with ankylosing spondylitis or in good health (not recorded which). Source material: blood, either unsorted or a sorted T cell fraction (not recorded which).

CDR3 sequence reads: CASSAGLAGGRTDTQYF. Written as DNA, the CDR3 is TGCGCCAGCAGCGCGGGACTAGCGGGGGGGAGGACAGATACGCAGTATTTT. This chain joins TRBV5-1 and TRBJ2-3; 16 nucleotides match TRBD2. The CDR3 contains 17 residues. The germline CDR1 and CDR2 sequences are SGHRS and YFSETQ. Unmatched junction bases numbered 5, after V lost 4 bases and J lost 3 bases.